This TCR beta chain is drawn from a study of T cell responses to AZD1222 COVID-19 vaccine. Findings of the study overall: Without day 14 samples, only post-peak T cell repertoires were studied.

A word on this clone: The target antigen is unknown.

The length of the CDR3 is 19 residues. The germline CDR1 and CDR2 sequences are SGHTA and FQGTGA. V was pared by 1 base and J by 2 bases, with 16 bases of the junction left unmatched. Clones were sequenced by immunoSEQ multiplex PCR, and TCRdb holds only the in-frame ones, with some missing. There are some 110,000 clones in the sample; approximately 90% occur only once, and 7.1% lies in the top ten. This clonotype was obtained from an adult who received the AZD1222 COVID-19 vaccine. The chain employs TRBV7-3 and TRBJ2-7; TRBD2 aligns across 8 bases. Source: peripheral blood, taken 28 days after the second AZD1222 dose. The CDR3 DNA is TGTGCCAGCAGCTTAAGAGGACTAGCCGTATTCCGAGACCCCTACGAGCAGTACTTC. Translation: CASSLRGLAVFRDPYEQYF.